The 5 T cell receptor beta chains below come from one sample, sequenced in a study of cytomegalovirus exposure and HLA in healthy donors. Using immunoSEQ multiplex PCR, the repertoire was profiled, and TCRdb retains in-frame clones only, with some absent. The top ten hold around 0.8% of the sample, which has more than 300,000 clones, approximately 90% seen once. Sequenced: PBMCs. These receptors originate from a woman aged 18 to 35 in good health and CMV-seronegative.

J is TRBJ1-1 and V is TRBV27; 10 bases map to TRBD1. Germline lookup yields CDR1 MNHEY and CDR2 SMNVEV (reference sequence). The V and J ends lost 3 bases and 12 bases, in that order; junction bases with no gene match: 10. The CDR3 loop spans 14 amino acids. As DNA, the CDR3 is TGTGCCAGCAGTTTTTCCGACCGGGACAGGGGAACTTTCTTT. It codes for CASSFSDRDRGTFF.

V is TRBV27 and J is TRBJ1-2; maybe TRBD1 (5 bases). Looked up from germline, CDR1 is MNHEY and CDR2 is SMNVEV (reference sequence). This CDR3 has 14 residues. V lost 6 bases and J 2 bases, leaving 13 bases between the germline ends. For the CDR3, the DNA is TGTGCCAGCAGCCAAGGACGGGGGAACTATGGCTACACCTTC. Amino acids: CASSQGRGNYGYTF.

The chain has TRBV7-3 and TRBJ1-5; weak D call: TRBD1 (6 bases). The CDR3 has 14 residues. In germline, CDR1 is SGHTA, CDR2 FQGTGA. V lost 3 bases, J lost 9 bases, and 15 bases lay in between. The CDR3 DNA reads as TGTGCCAGCAGCTTGGACAGACCCAGGGGGCCCCAGCATTTT. Amino acid sequence: CASSLDRPRGPQHF.

The chain carries TRBV5-1 and TRBJ1-2; the D is unclear. This CDR3 is 14 amino acids long. The ends were cut back, 3 bases at V and 2 bases at J, with 11 bases in the middle. CDR1 and CDR2 from the germline V gene are SGHRS and YFSETQ. The CDR3 nucleotides read TGCGCCAGCAGCTCGCTCGGTCGGAACTATGGCTACACCTTC. This sequence encodes CASSSLGRNYGYTF.

The chain uses TRBV14 and TRBJ2-7; 11 nucleotides line up with TRBD2. This CDR3 spans 17 amino acids. The trim removed 4 bases at V and 2 bases at J, leaving 10 bases unmatched. Germline V CDR1 and CDR2: SGHDN, FVKESK. The CDR3 protein is CASSPRPGLADPYEQYF. In nucleotides, the CDR3 is TGTGCCAGCAGCCCCAGACCGGGACTAGCGGATCCCTACGAGCAGTACTTC.